This T cell receptor beta chain was retrieved from a study of T-cell memory formation after mild COVID-19. About the research overall: Clusters were largely donor specific.

The CDR3 loop spans 13 amino acids. Germline V gene sequence: CDR1 MNHEY, CDR2 SMNVEV (reference sequence). Trimming removed 3 bases at V and 4 bases at J, with 9 bases between. One entry per CDR3 protein, called by TCRdb with MiXCR from the 5' RACE reads. Seen here are roughly 600,000 distinct CDR3 sequences, 18% observed once, and the top ten hold about 11%. Sequenced input: PBMCs or a T cell subset sorted from them (not recorded which). The TCR sequence derives from an adult woman who had mild COVID-19 (a few samples of this study predate the infection). Cell type and time point are not known. The J gene is TRBJ1-2, the V gene TRBV27, with D maybe TRBD1 (5 bases). CDR3 nucleotide sequence: TGTGCCAGCAGTTTTGGGGGGAGCTATGGCTACACCTTC. It codes for CASSFGGSYGYTF.